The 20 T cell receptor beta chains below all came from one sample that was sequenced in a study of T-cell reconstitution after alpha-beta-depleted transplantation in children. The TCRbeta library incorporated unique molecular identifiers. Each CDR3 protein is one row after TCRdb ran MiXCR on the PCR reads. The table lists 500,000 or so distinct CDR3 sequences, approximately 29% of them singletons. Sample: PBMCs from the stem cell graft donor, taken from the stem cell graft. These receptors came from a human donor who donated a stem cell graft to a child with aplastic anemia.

CDR3 protein: CSARDAGRNEKLFF. Written as DNA, the CDR3 is TGCAGTGCTAGAGATGCGGGGCGCAATGAAAAACTGTTTTTT. The chain carries TRBV20-1 and TRBJ1-4; TRBD1 is a possible D gene (5 bases). Germline V lookup: CDR1 DFQATT, CDR2 SNEGSKA (reference sequence). The V gene lost 0 bases and the J gene lost 5 bases, with 10 bases spanning the gap. This CDR3 contains 14 residues.

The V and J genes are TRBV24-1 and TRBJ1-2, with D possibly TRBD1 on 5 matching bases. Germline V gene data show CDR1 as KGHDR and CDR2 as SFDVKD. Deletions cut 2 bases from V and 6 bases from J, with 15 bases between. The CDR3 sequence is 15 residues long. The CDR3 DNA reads TGTGCCACCAGTGATTCCAGGGAGGCCCGCCATGGCTACACCTTC. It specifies CATSDSREARHGYTF.

The CDR3: CASSLLAGGVDEQFF. In DNA form, the CDR3 reads TGTGCCAGCAGCTTACTAGCGGGAGGTGTGGATGAGCAGTTCTTC. The V and J genes are TRBV7-9 and TRBJ2-1, with 11 bases identical to TRBD2. CDR1 and CDR2 (germline): SEHNR, FQNEAQ (reference sequence). V was clipped by 2 bases and J by 8 bases; unmatched bases: 5. This CDR3 is built from 15 residues.

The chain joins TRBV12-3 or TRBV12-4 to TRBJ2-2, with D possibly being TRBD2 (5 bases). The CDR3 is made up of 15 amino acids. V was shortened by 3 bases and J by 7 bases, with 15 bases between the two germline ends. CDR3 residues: CASSFRRTEGGELFF. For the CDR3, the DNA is TGTGCCAGCAGTTTCCGCCGAACCGAGGGCGGGGAGCTGTTTTTT.

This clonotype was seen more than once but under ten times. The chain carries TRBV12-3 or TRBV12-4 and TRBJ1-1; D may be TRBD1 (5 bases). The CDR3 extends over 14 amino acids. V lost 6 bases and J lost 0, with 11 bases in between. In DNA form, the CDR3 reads TGTGCCAGCAGCCCCCCGACAGTGAACACTGAAGCTTTCTTT. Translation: CASSPPTVNTEAFF.

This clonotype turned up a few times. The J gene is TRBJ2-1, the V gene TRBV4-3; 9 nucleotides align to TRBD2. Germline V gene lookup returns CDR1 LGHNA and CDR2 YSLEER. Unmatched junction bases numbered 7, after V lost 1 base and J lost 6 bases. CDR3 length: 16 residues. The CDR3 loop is CASSQGVLAGSNEQFF. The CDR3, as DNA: TGCGCCAGCAGCCAAGGGGTTCTAGCGGGGTCCAATGAGCAGTTCTTC.

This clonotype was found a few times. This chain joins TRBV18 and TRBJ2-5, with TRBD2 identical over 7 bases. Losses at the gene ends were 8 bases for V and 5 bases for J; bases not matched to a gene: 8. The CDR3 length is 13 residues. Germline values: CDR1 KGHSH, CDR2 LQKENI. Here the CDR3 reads CASTRTRGETQYF. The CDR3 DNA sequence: TGTGCCAGCACCCGGACTAGAGGGGAGACCCAGTACTTC. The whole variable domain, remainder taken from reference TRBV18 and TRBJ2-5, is NAGVMQNPRHLVRRRGQEARLRCSPMKGHSHVYWYRQLPEEGLKFMVYLQKENIIDESGMPKERFSAEFPKEGPSILRIQQVVRGDSAAYFCASTRTRGETQYFGPGTRLLVL.

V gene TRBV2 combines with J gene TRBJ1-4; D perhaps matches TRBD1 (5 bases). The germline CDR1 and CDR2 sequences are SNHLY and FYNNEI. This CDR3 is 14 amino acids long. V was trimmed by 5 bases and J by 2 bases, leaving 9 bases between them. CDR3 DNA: TGTGCCAGCAGTAGAAGACAGACTAATGAAAAACTGTTTTTT. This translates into CASSRRQTNEKLFF.

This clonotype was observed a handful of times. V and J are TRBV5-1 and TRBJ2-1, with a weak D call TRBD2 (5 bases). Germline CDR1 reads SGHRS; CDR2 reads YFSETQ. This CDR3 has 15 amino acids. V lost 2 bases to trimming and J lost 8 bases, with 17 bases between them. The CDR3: CASSFSDTAGDEQFF. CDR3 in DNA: TGCGCCAGCAGCTTTAGCGACACGGCCGGGGATGAGCAGTTCTTC.

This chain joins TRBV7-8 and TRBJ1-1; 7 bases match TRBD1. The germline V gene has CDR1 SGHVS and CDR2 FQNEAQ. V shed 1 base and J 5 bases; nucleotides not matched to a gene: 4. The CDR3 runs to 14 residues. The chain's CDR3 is CASSLGQGQTEAFF. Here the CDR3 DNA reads TGTGCCAGCAGCTTAGGACAGGGCCAGACTGAAGCTTTCTTT.

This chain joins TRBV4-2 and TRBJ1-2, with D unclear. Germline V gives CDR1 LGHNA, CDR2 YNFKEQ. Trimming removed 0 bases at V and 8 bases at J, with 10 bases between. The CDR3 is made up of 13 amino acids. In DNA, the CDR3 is TGTGCCAGCAGCCAAGATACCGTAGACGGCTACACCTTC. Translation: CASSQDTVDGYTF.

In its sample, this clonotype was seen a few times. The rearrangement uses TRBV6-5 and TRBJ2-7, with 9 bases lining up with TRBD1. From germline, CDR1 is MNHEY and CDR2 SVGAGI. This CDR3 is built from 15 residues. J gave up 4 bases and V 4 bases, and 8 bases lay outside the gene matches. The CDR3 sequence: CASSLRGQGRYEQYF. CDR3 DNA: TGTGCCAGCAGTTTAAGAGGACAGGGGAGGTACGAGCAGTACTTC.

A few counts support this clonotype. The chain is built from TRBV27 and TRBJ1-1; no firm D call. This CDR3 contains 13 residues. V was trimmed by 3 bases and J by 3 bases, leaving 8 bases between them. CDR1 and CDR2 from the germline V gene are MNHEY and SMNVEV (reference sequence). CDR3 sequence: CASSFGSDTEAFF. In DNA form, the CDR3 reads TGTGCCAGCAGTTTCGGCAGCGACACTGAAGCTTTCTTT.

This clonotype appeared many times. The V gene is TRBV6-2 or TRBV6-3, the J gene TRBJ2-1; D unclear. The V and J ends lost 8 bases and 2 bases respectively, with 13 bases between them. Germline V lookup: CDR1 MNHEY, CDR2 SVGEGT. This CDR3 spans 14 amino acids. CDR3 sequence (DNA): TGTGCCAGCCTAGGGAATAGCCCCTACAATGAGCAGTTCTTC. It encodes CASLGNSPYNEQFF.

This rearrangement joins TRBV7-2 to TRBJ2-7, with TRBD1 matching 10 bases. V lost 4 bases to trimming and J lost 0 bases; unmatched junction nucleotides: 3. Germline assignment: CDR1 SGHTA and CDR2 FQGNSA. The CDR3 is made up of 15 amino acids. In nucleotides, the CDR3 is TGTGCCAGCAGCTGGGGACAGGGGCCCTCCTACGAGCAGTACTTC. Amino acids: CASSWGQGPSYEQYF.

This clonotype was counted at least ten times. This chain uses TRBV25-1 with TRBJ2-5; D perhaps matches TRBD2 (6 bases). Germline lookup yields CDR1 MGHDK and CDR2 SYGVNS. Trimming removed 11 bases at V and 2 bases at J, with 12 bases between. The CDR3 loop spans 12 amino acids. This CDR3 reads CASSGLQETQYF. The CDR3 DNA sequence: TGTGCCTCATCGGGACTTCAAGAGACCCAGTACTTC. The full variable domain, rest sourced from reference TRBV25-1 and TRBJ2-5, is EADIYQTPRYLVIGTGKKITLECSQTMGHDKMYWYQQDPGMELHLIHYSYGVNSTEKGDLSSESTVSRIRTEHFPLTLESARPSHTSQYLCASSGLQETQYFGPGTRLLVL.

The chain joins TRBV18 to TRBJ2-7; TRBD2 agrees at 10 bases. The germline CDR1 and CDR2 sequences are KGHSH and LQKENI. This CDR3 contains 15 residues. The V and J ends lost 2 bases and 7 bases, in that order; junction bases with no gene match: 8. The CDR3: CASSPVSSGREEQYF. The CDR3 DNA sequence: TGTGCCAGCTCACCAGTGTCTAGCGGGAGAGAGGAGCAGTACTTC.

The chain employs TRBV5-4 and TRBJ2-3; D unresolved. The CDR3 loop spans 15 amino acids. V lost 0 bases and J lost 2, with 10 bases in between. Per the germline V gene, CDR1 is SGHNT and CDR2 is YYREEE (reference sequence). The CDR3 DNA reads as TGTGCCAGCAGCTTGGGGGCCGGTCTCACAGATACGCAGTATTTT. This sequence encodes CASSLGAGLTDTQYF.

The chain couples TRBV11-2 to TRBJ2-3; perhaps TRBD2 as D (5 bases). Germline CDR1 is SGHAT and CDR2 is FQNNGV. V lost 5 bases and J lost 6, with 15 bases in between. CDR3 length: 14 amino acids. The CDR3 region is CASSERMLQDTQYF. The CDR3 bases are TGTGCCAGCAGCGAGCGGATGCTTCAGGATACGCAGTATTTT.

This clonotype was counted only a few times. CDR3 sequence reads: CASSLEGRGRVEQFF. The CDR3 nucleotides are TGTGCCAGCAGCTTAGAAGGCAGGGGGCGAGTTGAGCAGTTCTTC. The chain recombines TRBV7-9 with TRBJ2-1; 8 nucleotides match TRBD1. The V segment lost 1 base and the J segment 9 bases; nucleotides outside the gene matches: 8. CDR1 SEHNR and CDR2 FQNEAQ come from the germline V gene (reference sequence). The CDR3 is made up of 15 amino acids. Drawing the rest from reference TRBV7-9 and TRBJ2-1, the complete variable domain is DTGVSQNPRHKITKRGQNVTFRCDPISEHNRLYWYRQTLGQGPEFLTYFQNEAQLEKSRLLSDRFSAERPKGSFSTLEIQRTEQGDSAMYLCASSLEGRGRVEQFFGPGTRLTVL.